What follows are 13 T cell receptor beta chains derived from one specimen sequenced in a study of blood T cells in healthy people across ages. The second PCR ran about 6 to 12 cycles with a sample-barcoded 5' primer and J-beta primers. TCRdb reanalysed the 5' RACE reads using MiXCR and keeps one entry per CDR3 protein. The table has roughly 1 million distinct CDR3 sequences, approximately 25% seen once. These data were also reused for a study on T cells of mothers and their children.

The sequencing sample was made of blood. These TCRs come from a girl between 2 and 10 years old in good health.

The chain carries TRBV20-1 and TRBJ2-3; D uncertain. V lost 6 bases, J lost 2 bases, and 15 bases lay in between. The CDR3 is made up of 14 amino acids. Germline V CDR1 and CDR2: DFQATT, SNEGSKA (reference sequence). CDR3 loop: CSALSPELTDTQYF. The CDR3 DNA sequence: TGCAGTGCACTTAGCCCAGAACTCACAGATACGCAGTATTTT.

This clonotype was seen a handful of times. The chain joins TRBV29-1 to TRBJ2-1; D is ambiguous. The V end was cut by 7 bases, the J end by 7 bases, with 8 bases between. Germline CDR1 SQVTM, CDR2 ANQGSEA. The CDR3 has 10 residues. CDR3: CSDLRNEQFF. CDR3 DNA sequence: TGCAGCGATCTCAGAAATGAGCAGTTCTTC.

In DNA, the CDR3 is TGTGCCAGCAGTCTTAGGCGAGCCGAACCGTACGAGCAGTACTTC. Translating gives CASSLRRAEPYEQYF. The rearrangement joins TRBV28 to TRBJ2-7; no clear D gene. With 5 bases removed from V and 4 bases from J, the gap between germline ends came to 18 bases. Germline V CDR1 and CDR2: MDHEN, SYDVKM. The CDR3 has 15 residues.

The chain has TRBV9 and TRBJ2-1; TRBD2 matches at 9 bases. With 2 bases clipped from V and 3 bases from J, the junction kept 3 bases outside the gene matches. The CDR3 length is 15 residues. Germline loops: CDR1 SGDLS, CDR2 YYNGEE. The CDR3 DNA is TGTGCCAGCAGCGTTAGCGGGGGTGACTACAATGAGCAGTTCTTC. This encodes CASSVSGGDYNEQFF.

V is TRBV13 and J is TRBJ1-2; D is uncertain. This CDR3 has 15 amino acids. Germline CDR1 is PRHDT and CDR2 is FYEKMQ (reference sequence). The ends were cut back, 4 bases at V and 0 bases at J, with 12 bases in the middle. DNA for the CDR3: TGTGCCAGCAGCTCTGGAGGAGGGCCTAACTATGGCTACACCTTC. Protein product: CASSSGGGPNYGYTF.

Concerning this clonotype itself: The junction shows a germline mismatch at one end, possibly a read error. The rearrangement uses TRBV4-2 and TRBJ2-5, with D possibly TRBD2 on 7 matching bases. Near its end, the DNA agrees better with TRBJ2-1, so the J call may be wrong. Per germline, CDR1 LGHNA and CDR2 YNFKEQ. The length of the CDR3 is 14 residues. CDR3 coding DNA: TGTGCCATCAGCCAAGAGGGGGGCGGGAGTGAGCAGTTCTTC. The encoded protein is CAISQEGGGSEQFF.

On this clonotype itself: The junction departs from the called germline gene at one end, perhaps through a read error. V and J are TRBV5-1 and TRBJ1-1; 7 nucleotides agree with TRBD1. The CDR3 has 14 amino acids. Germline loops: CDR1 SGHRS, CDR2 YFSETQ. This CDR3 is CTSMPLPGQAEAFF. CDR3 coding DNA: TGCACCAGCATGCCTCTTCCCGGACAGGCGGAAGCTTTCTTT.

The chain uses TRBV29-1 and TRBJ2-7; 8 nucleotides agree with TRBD1. The V and J ends lost 6 bases and 4 bases, in that order; junction bases with no gene match: 8. The germline gives CDR1 SQVTM, CDR2 ANQGSEA. The CDR3 is made up of 13 amino acids. CDR3 in amino acids: CSVDSDRAYEQYF. DNA of the CDR3: TGCAGCGTGGATTCGGACAGGGCTTACGAGCAGTACTTC.

This chain links TRBV7-2 with TRBJ2-1; possible D gene TRBD2, 6 bases. The CDR3 covers 18 residues. The germline V gene encodes CDR1 SGHTA and CDR2 FQGNSA. Trimming stripped 4 bases from V and 2 bases from J, with 21 bases between. The CDR3 bases are TGTGCCAGCAGCTCAAGACTAGGTTCAACCCCTACCTACAATGAGCAGTTCTTC. It specifies CASSSRLGSTPTYNEQFF.

V usage is TRBV11-2 and J usage is TRBJ2-6; a possible D gene is TRBD1 (6 bases). From germline, CDR1 is SGHAT and CDR2 FQNNGV. The ends were cut back, 4 bases at V and 4 bases at J, with 17 bases in the middle. The CDR3 length is 17 residues. CDR3: CASSSLTGTKGANVLTF. CDR3 sequence (DNA): TGTGCCAGCAGCTCTCTCACAGGGACCAAGGGGGCCAACGTCCTGACTTTC.

This clonotype has only one observation. V and J are TRBV12-3 or TRBV12-4 and TRBJ2-5; unclear D gene. V gave up 6 bases and J gave up 6 bases, with 14 bases separating them. This CDR3 is 13 amino acids long. In DNA, the CDR3 is TGTGCCAGCAGACCTGCCCCGCTGCAGACCCAGTACTTC. It encodes CASRPAPLQTQYF.

The V gene is TRBV27, the J gene TRBJ2-2; possibly TRBD1 for D (5 bases). Looked up from germline, CDR1 is MNHEY and CDR2 is SMNVEV (reference sequence). There are 11 residues in the CDR3. Deletions cut 7 bases from V and 7 bases from J, with 7 bases between. CDR3 coding DNA: TGTGCCAGCAAGCAGGGCGGGGAGCTGTTTTTT. Protein product: CASKQGGELFF.

This clonotype has only one observation. This chain links TRBV4-2 with TRBJ2-7, with a weak D call TRBD2 (5 bases). The J call may be faulty, since TRBJ2-1 better matches the DNA end. Germline CDR1 is LGHNA and CDR2 is YNFKEQ. CDR3 length: 14 amino acids. In DNA form, the CDR3 reads TGTGCCAGCAGCCAAGATACGGGGTATGGTGAGCAGTTCTTC. Amino acids: CASSQDTGYGEQFF.